This T cell receptor (beta chain) was found in a study of beta chain features in type 1 diabetes. Background on the study: Patients shared similar age, gender and cell yields with healthy donors. The examined sorted cells totaled around 100 million across samples.

Expressed TCRB transcripts got sequenced, as all isolated RNA was reverse transcribed. Only in-frame clones appear in the TCRdb table, and some are missing; sequencing was by immunoSEQ multiplex PCR. The sample holds 150,000 or so clones, less than 9.5% seen once. Sorting based on CD45RO/CCR7/CD25/CD127/CD95/CD27 separated CD4+ naive, central memory, regulatory and stem cell-like memory cells. The CDR3 totals 15 residues. Trimming took 0 bases from V and 4 from J; bases not matched to a gene: 2. CDR1 is KGHSH, CDR2 LQKENI, per germline. The TCR comes from a woman between 18 and 29 years old in good health. The chain recombines TRBV18 with TRBJ2-3; 9 nucleotides agree with TRBD2. The source material was central memory CD4+ T cells from blood. As DNA, the CDR3 is TGTGCCAGCTCACCACCTAGCGGGAGCTCAGATACGCAGTATTTT. Protein product: CASSPPSGSSDTQYF.